This entry concerns a single TCR beta chain. The authors' processing: Amplifying reference gene primers gave estimates of nucleated cell counts. The data were produced by immunoSEQ multiplex PCR, yet TCRdb's version contains in-frame clones alone and is incomplete. The DNA was the basis for D and trimming; V, J and clone size are from that table. The table has under 300,000 clones, approximately 79% seen once; the top ten hold 4.9%. The sample is drawn from a study of blood T cell repertoires in COVID-19. On the study more broadly: From the United States, Italy and Spain came samples of acute and convalescent COVID-19. Sample material is recorded as cDNA or gDNA derived from T cells, B-cell-depleted T cells, or PBMCs.

This CDR3 is built from 17 residues. CDR1 is SGHDT, CDR2 YYEEEE, per germline. V was clipped by 4 bases and J by 2 bases, with 19 bases between them. The source is an elderly woman with active or convalescent COVID-19. The rearrangement links TRBV5-6 to TRBJ2-1, with a weak D call TRBD2 (6 bases). The material sequenced was peripheral blood. The CDR3 region is CASSGLRGSGAYNEQFF. The CDR3 DNA follows: TGTGCCAGCAGCGGCCTCCGGGGTAGCGGAGCCTACAATGAGCAGTTCTTC. Supplemented by reference TRBV5-6 and TRBJ2-1, the full variable domain reads DAGVTQSPTHLIKTRGQQVTLRCSPKSGHDTVSWYQQALGQGPQFIFQYYEEEERQRGNFPDRFSGHQFPNYSSELNVNALLLGDSALYLCASSGLRGSGAYNEQFFGPGTRLTVL.